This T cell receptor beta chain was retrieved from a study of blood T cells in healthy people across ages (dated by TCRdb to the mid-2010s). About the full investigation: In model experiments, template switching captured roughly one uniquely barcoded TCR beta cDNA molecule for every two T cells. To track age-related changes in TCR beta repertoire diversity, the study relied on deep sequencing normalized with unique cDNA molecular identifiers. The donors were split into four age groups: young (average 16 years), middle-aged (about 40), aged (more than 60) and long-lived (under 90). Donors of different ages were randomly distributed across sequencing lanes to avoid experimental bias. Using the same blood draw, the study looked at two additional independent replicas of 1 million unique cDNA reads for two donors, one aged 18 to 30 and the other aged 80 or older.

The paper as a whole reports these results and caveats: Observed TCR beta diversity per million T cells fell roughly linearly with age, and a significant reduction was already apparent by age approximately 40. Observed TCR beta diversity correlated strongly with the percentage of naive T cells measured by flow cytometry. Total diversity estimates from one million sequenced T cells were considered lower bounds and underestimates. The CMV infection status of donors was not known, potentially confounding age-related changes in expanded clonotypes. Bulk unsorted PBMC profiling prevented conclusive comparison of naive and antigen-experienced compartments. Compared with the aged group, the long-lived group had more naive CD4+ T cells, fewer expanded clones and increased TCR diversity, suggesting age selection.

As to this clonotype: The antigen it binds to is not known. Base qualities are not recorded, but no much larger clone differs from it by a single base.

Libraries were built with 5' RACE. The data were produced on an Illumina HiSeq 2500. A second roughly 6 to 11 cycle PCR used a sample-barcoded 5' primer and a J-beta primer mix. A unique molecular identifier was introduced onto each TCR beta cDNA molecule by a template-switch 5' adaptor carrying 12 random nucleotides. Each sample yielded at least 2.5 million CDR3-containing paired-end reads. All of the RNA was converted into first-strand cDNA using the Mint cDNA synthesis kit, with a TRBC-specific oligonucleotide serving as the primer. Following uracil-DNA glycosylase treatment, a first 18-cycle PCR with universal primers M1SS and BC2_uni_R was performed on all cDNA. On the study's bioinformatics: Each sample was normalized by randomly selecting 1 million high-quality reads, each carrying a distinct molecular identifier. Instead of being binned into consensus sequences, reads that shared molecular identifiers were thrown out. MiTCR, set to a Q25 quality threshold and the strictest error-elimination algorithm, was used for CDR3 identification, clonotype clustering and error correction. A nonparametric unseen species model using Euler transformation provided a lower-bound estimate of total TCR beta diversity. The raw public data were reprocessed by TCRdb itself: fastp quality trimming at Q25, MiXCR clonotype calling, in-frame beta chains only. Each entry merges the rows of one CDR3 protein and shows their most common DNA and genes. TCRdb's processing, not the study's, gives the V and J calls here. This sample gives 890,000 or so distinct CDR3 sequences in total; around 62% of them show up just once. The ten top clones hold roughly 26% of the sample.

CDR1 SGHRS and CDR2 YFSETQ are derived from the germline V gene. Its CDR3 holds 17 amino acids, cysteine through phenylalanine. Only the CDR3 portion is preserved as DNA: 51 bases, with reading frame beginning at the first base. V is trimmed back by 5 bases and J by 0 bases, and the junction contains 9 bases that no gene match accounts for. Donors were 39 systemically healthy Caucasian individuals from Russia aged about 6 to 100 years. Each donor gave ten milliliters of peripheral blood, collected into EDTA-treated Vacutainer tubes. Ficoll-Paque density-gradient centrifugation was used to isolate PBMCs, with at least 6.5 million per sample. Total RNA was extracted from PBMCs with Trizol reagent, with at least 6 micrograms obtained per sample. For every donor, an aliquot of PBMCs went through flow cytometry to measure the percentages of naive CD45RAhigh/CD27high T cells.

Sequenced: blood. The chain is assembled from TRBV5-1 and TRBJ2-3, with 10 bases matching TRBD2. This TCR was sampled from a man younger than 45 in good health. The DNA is TGCGCCAGCAGTTCCCTTAGCGGGGGGTCTAGCACAGATACGCAGTATTTT. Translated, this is CASSSLSGGSSTDTQYF.